This TCR beta chain comes out of a study of cytomegalovirus exposure and HLA in healthy donors. Broader study findings: A link between a missense DCLRE1C variant and TCR beta V- and J-gene trimming emerged from a later analysis.

Comments on this clone: Its antigen is not identified.

PCR primers comprised 60 Vbeta and 13 Jbeta primers. The table came from immunoSEQ multiplex PCR; TCRdb's copy has only in-frame clones and leaves some out. Of under 200,000 clones in the sample, around 81% were seen once. With 0 bases removed from V and 7 bases from J, the gap between germline ends came to 14 bases. Per the germline V gene, CDR1 is MNHNS and CDR2 is SASEGT. This CDR3 region has 15 residues. The sample comprised PBMCs. This receptor was taken from a man in his forties in good health and CMV-seronegative. The chain employs TRBV6-1 and TRBJ2-3, with D perhaps TRBD1 (6 bases). The chain's CDR3 is CASSEAALQGYTQYF. As DNA, the CDR3 is TGTGCCAGCAGTGAAGCGGCCCTACAGGGATATACGCAGTATTTT.